The rows below give T cell receptor beta chains drawn from one sample of a study of T cells after posttransplantation cyclophosphamide. Profiled with immunoSEQ multiplex PCR; TCRdb holds only in-frame clones, not every one. The data hold tens of thousands of clones, with around 91% observed a single time. The starting material was PBMCs, obtained 55 to 70 days after allogeneic stem cell transplant with posttransplant cyclophosphamide. The origin of the receptors is a male patient between 60 and 69 years old who received an allogeneic stem cell transplant from a related donor and was CMV-positive. Some T cells may have originated in the graft donor. Each CDR3 is given with its conserved first and last residue. The order of the fields is clone size, V gene, J gene, D gene, CDR3 DNA, CDR3 protein. A D gene is named only where the DNA matches it firmly. Expanded clones get a size class; other rows say once, few or many, or leave the size out.

-	TRBV2	TRBJ1-2	TRBD1	TGTGCCAGCAGTGAGAGTGGGGACAGGGGCTACACCTTC	CASSESGDRGYTF
-	TRBV7-9	TRBJ1-2	-	TGTGCCAGCAGCTTAGCCGGGAACTATGGCTACACCTTC	CASSLAGNYGYTF
-	TRBV27	TRBJ1-2	TRBD1	TGTGCCAGCAGCCTCTCGGGACAGGGAGGGAACTATGGCTACACCTTC	CASSLSGQGGNYGYTF
-	TRBV11-2	TRBJ1-6	-	TGTGCCAGCAGCCCACCGAGCTATAATTCACCCCTCCACTTT	CASSPPSYNSPLHF
-	TRBV28	TRBJ1-2	-	TGTGCCAGCAGTTACCCCCAGGGGTCAAACCGGGGCTACACCTTC	CASSYPQGSNRGYTF
-	TRBV19	TRBJ1-5	-	TGTGCCAGTAGTATCCGCGATAGGCTTAGCGATCAGCCCCAGCATTTT	CASSIRDRLSDQPQHF
-	TRBV7-2	TRBJ2-4	-	TGTGCCAGCAGCGCCGATGGGGGGGGCTCAAACATTCAGTACTTC	CASSADGGGSNIQYF
-	TRBV9	TRBJ1-1	-	TGTGCCAGCAGCTCCCAGGCCCAGAACACTGAAGCTTTCTTT	CASSSQAQNTEAFF
-	TRBV23-1	TRBJ1-6	-	TGCGCCAGCAGCCCCGCACAGGGCGAAAATTCACCCCTCCACTTT	CASSPAQGENSPLHF
-	TRBV19	TRBJ1-1	-	TGTGCCAGTAGTATTGTGCTACGCCCCACTGAAGCTTTCTTT	CASSIVLRPTEAFF
-	TRBV5-1	TRBJ2-5	TRBD1	TGCGCCAGCAGCTTGGGGACAGGGGGAGAGACCCAGTACTTC	CASSLGTGGETQYF
-	TRBV7-9	TRBJ1-2	TRBD1	TGTGCCAGCAGCTTAGGGACAGGTGATGGCTACACCTTC	CASSLGTGDGYTF
-	TRBV19	TRBJ2-1	TRBD1	TGTGCCAGTAGTCCAGGGACAGTCTCCTACAATGAGCAGTTCTTC	CASSPGTVSYNEQFF
few	TRBV5-4	TRBJ2-5	TRBD2	TGTGCCAGCAGCTTGGGGATGACTAGCGGGGGCCGACAAGAGACCCAGTACTTC	CASSLGMTSGGRQETQYF
-	TRBV29-1	TRBJ1-2	-	TGCAGCGGTCTGGAGTTGTCGGGCTATGGCTACACCTTC	CSGLELSGYGYTF
-	TRBV6-5	TRBJ2-1	TRBD2	TGTGCCAGCAGGAGCGGGGGGGTTTCCTACAATGAGCAGTTCTTC	CASRSGGVSYNEQFF
-	TRBV19	TRBJ1-1	TRBD1	TGTGCCAGTAGTATGGCACAGGGGGGCACTGAAGCTTTCTTT	CASSMAQGGTEAFF
-	TRBV11-3	TRBJ2-2	-	TGTGCCAGCAGCGCACCAAGGGGTGACACCGGGGAGCTGTTTTTT	CASSAPRGDTGELFF
-	TRBV7-8	TRBJ1-1	-	TGTGCCAGCAGCTCGCAAACGGGGGGGAACACTGAAGCTTTCTTT	CASSSQTGGNTEAFF
-	TRBV5-4	TRBJ2-5	TRBD1	TGTGCCAGCAGCAGAGGACAGGAGGCGGGAGAGACCCAGTACTTC	CASSRGQEAGETQYF
-	TRBV6-5	TRBJ2-7	TRBD2	TGTGCCAGCAGGGACGGACTAGCGGGGGCGGAGCAGTACTTC	CASRDGLAGAEQYF
-	TRBV19	TRBJ1-1	-	TGTGCCAGTATGGGACTGAAGAACACTGAAGCTTTCTTT	CASMGLKNTEAFF
-	TRBV2	TRBJ2-3	TRBD1	TGTGCCAGCAGGTACCGGGGACGACAGGGTAGCCGAAACACAGATACGCAGTATTTT	CASRYRGRQGSRNTDTQYF